The 13 T cell receptor beta chains below come from one sample, sequenced in a study of response to subunit inactivated influenza vaccine. TCRdb re-called the RT-PCR reads through MiXCR, storing one row per CDR3 protein. The sample consists of approximately 530,000 distinct CDR3 sequences, 10% to 15% of them appearing once. The specimen comprised PBMCs from blood, sampled around seven weeks after vaccination. Receptors originate from a man aged 50-59 years who received an inactivated influenza vaccine.

In its sample, this clonotype was seen a few times. This chain connects TRBV20-1 to TRBJ1-5; 7 bases align to TRBD1. With 1 base clipped from V and 0 bases from J, the junction kept 3 bases outside the gene matches. The germline gives CDR1 DFQATT, CDR2 SNEGSKA (reference sequence). This CDR3 region has 15 residues. CDR3 bases: TGCAGTGCTAGAGTCGGGACAGATAGCAATCAGCCCCAGCATTTT. This gives the protein CSARVGTDSNQPQHF.

In this sample, this clonotype turned up a few times. The rearrangement links TRBV6-5 to TRBJ2-1; 9 bases align to TRBD2. Per the germline V gene, CDR1 is MNHEY and CDR2 is SVGAGI. With V trimmed by 0 bases and J by 6 bases, 3 bases remained unmatched. There are 15 residues in the CDR3. CDR3 nucleotide sequence: TGTGCCAGCAGTTACTCGCTAGCGGGGACCAATGAGCAGTTCTTC. Its translation: CASSYSLAGTNEQFF.

In this sample, this clonotype turned up many times. The rearrangement uses TRBV29-1 and TRBJ2-1; D call uncertain. This CDR3 has 14 residues. The ends were cut back, 7 bases at V and 0 bases at J, with 13 bases in the middle. Germline V CDR1 and CDR2: SQVTM, ANQGSEA. The CDR3 protein is CSAPLTGSYNEQFF. The CDR3 bases are TGCAGCGCGCCCCTGACGGGCTCCTACAATGAGCAGTTCTTC.

This clonotype was picked up many times. CDR3 coding DNA: TGCAGTGGGGGCCGAGGACTAGCGACCTACGAGCAGTACTTC. Translation: CSGGRGLATYEQYF. This chain links TRBV20-1 with TRBJ2-7, with 9 bases matching TRBD2. CDR1 is DFQATT, CDR2 SNEGSKA, per germline (reference sequence). The CDR3 extends over 14 amino acids. Losses at the gene ends were 7 bases for V and 2 bases for J; bases not matched to a gene: 9.

This clonotype was seen a few times. This chain uses TRBV12-3 or TRBV12-4 with TRBJ1-1; tentatively, D is TRBD1 (5 bases). The CDR3 loop spans 14 amino acids. V was trimmed by 6 bases and J by 3 bases, leaving 14 bases between them. The chain's CDR3 is CASSIRQGYTEAFF. Here the CDR3 DNA reads TGTGCCAGCAGCATAAGGCAGGGATACACTGAAGCTTTCTTT.

This clonotype was seen repeatedly, ten times or more. V gene TRBV12-3 or TRBV12-4 combines with J gene TRBJ2-3, with D maybe TRBD2 (5 bases). There are 12 residues in the CDR3. V was cut by 11 bases and J by 8 bases, with 17 bases left in between. DNA for the CDR3: TGTGCCGACGGTCGGGGAGTGGCTACGCAGTATTTT. This codes for CADGRGVATQYF.

The chain couples TRBV11-2 to TRBJ1-2; tentatively, D is TRBD1 (5 bases). Germline CDR1 SGHAT, CDR2 FQNNGV. V was clipped by 5 bases and J by 8 bases, with 12 bases between them. This CDR3 region has 12 residues. The CDR3 DNA reads TGTGCCAGCAGCAACCGGGGCGAAGGCTACACCTTC. It codes for CASSNRGEGYTF.

This clonotype turned up a few times. The chain uses TRBV4-3 and TRBJ1-4; D remains ambiguous. Germline loops: CDR1 LGHNA, CDR2 YSLEER. This CDR3 region has 15 residues. V was trimmed by 0 bases and J by 0 bases, leaving 5 bases between them. CDR3 sequence: CASSQDKTTNEKLFF. CDR3 coding DNA: TGCGCCAGCAGCCAAGATAAAACAACTAATGAAAAACTGTTTTTT.

This clonotype was detected only a few times. The V and J genes are TRBV12-3 or TRBV12-4 and TRBJ1-2; a weak D match, TRBD1 (5 bases). V lost 4 bases to trimming and J lost 4 bases, with 10 bases between them. The CDR3 contains 13 residues. The CDR3 is CASSSTAIYGYTF. CDR3 nucleotides: TGTGCCAGCAGTTCGACAGCTATCTATGGCTACACCTTC.

V gene TRBV4-3 combines with J gene TRBJ1-2; tentative D call: TRBD1 (5 bases). The CDR3 runs to 18 residues. V dropped 2 bases and J dropped 0 bases, with 19 bases sitting between them. CDR1 LGHNA and CDR2 YSLEER come from the germline V gene. CDR3 DNA sequence: TGCGCCAGCAGCCAACTTACAGGAGTCATACATTCTAACTATGGCTACACCTTC. Protein sequence: CASSQLTGVIHSNYGYTF.

The chain uses TRBV11-2 and TRBJ2-5; D is perhaps TRBD2 (5 bases). Germline V lookup: CDR1 SGHAT, CDR2 FQNNGV. This CDR3 comprises 14 residues. Deletions cut 7 bases from V and 2 bases from J, with 14 bases between. CDR3 coding DNA: TGTGCCAGCAACCCATTCGGAGGACAAGAGACCCAGTACTTC. Amino acids: CASNPFGGQETQYF.

The sample holds a few counts of this clonotype. The chain recombines TRBV11-3 with TRBJ2-1; D may be TRBD1 (6 bases). This CDR3 is 18 amino acids long. Germline values: CDR1 SGHNT, CDR2 YENEEA. Trimming took off 4 bases at V and 8 bases at J, with 27 bases between the two ends. CDR3 protein: CASSSRSVQGGGVYEQFF. The DNA for the CDR3 is TGTGCCAGCAGCTCTAGGTCCGTTCAGGGTGGGGGCGTCTATGAGCAGTTCTTC.

The CDR3 coding sequence is TGTGCCAGCAGTTCCCTCCCCAATCAGCCCCAGCATTTT. This codes for CASSSLPNQPQHF. The gene calls are TRBV12-3 or TRBV12-4 and TRBJ1-5, with D unresolved. The CDR3 is 13 residues long. V was cut by 4 bases and J by 3 bases, with 7 bases left in between.